Presented here are 17 T cell receptor beta chains from one specimen sequenced in a study of response to subunit inactivated influenza vaccine. TCRdb re-called the RT-PCR reads with MiXCR, one entry per CDR3 protein. The table lists some 640,000 distinct CDR3 sequences, roughly 13% of them singletons. The sample consisted of PBMCs from blood, taken 14 to 15 days before vaccination. The receptors were gathered from a man in his forties or fifties who received an inactivated influenza vaccine.

This clonotype was seen more than once but under ten times. The V call is TRBV5-1, the J call TRBJ2-1; TRBD1 matches 7 bases. The V gene's germline CDR1 is SGHRS and CDR2 YFSETQ. Trimming at V came to 4 bases and at J to 7 bases, leaving 8 bases not matched to a gene. The CDR3 totals 14 residues. Here the CDR3 reads CASSGSDRANEQFF. The CDR3 bases are TGCGCCAGCAGCGGATCAGACAGGGCGAATGAGCAGTTCTTC.

This sequence joins TRBV7-2 and TRBJ2-2; D is uncertain. This CDR3 has 14 amino acids. The germline V gene has CDR1 SGHTA and CDR2 FQGNSA. Trimming stripped 1 base from V and 5 bases from J, with 8 bases between. CDR3 loop: CASSLDIKTGELFF. For the CDR3, the DNA is TGTGCCAGCAGCTTAGACATTAAAACCGGGGAGCTGTTTTTT.

Ten or more counts support this clonotype. The chain recombines TRBV4-2 with TRBJ1-6, with a tentative D call TRBD1 (6 bases). CDR3 length: 14 residues. The V gene's germline CDR1 is LGHNA and CDR2 YNFKEQ. V lost 6 bases, J lost 5 bases, and 11 bases lay in between. The CDR3 region is CASSSQGDNSPLHF. The CDR3 nucleotides are TGTGCCAGCAGTTCACAGGGTGATAATTCACCCCTCCACTTT.

The chain joins TRBV5-6 to TRBJ2-5; 8 bases align to TRBD2. Germline CDR1 is SGHDT and CDR2 is YYEEEE. V lost 3 bases to trimming and J lost 2 bases; unmatched junction nucleotides: 6. This CDR3 is 15 amino acids long. Here the CDR3 reads CASSWTGGAQETQYF. CDR3 DNA sequence: TGTGCCAGCAGCTGGACGGGGGGGGCTCAAGAGACCCAGTACTTC.

This clonotype appeared a few times. The CDR3 DNA follows: TGTGCCAGCAAGTTCCCCGGGACAGGGGAGAACTATGGCTACACCTTC. Protein product: CASKFPGTGENYGYTF. The chain links TRBV27 to TRBJ1-2, with 10 bases identical to TRBD1. Germline CDR1 and CDR2: MNHEY and SMNVEV (reference sequence). V dropped 7 bases and J dropped 2; count of bases not matched to a gene: 10. The CDR3 is 16 residues long.

This clonotype has a count of ten or more. The chain links TRBV27 to TRBJ2-3; 10 bases map to TRBD2. V lost 5 bases to trimming and J lost 4 bases; unmatched junction nucleotides: 3. Germline lookup yields CDR1 MNHEY and CDR2 SMNVEV (reference sequence). The CDR3 has 14 residues. In DNA form, the CDR3 reads TGTGCCAGCAGTCTAGCGGGAGCTCCAGATACGCAGTATTTT. The encoded protein is CASSLAGAPDTQYF.

J is TRBJ2-1 and V is TRBV3-1, with 12 positions matching TRBD2. Germline V gene data show CDR1 as LGHDT and CDR2 as YNNKEL (reference sequence). Trimming removed 0 bases from V and 8 bases from J; junction bases left unmatched: 11. This CDR3 is 18 amino acids long. The CDR3 DNA reads as TGTGCCAGCAGCCAAGAGCACCTTCTAGCGGGGGGGCCCTATGAGCAGTTCTTC. It encodes CASSQEHLLAGGPYEQFF.

Many counts were recorded for this clonotype. This chain joins TRBV5-6 and TRBJ2-7; perhaps TRBD2 as D (6 bases). This CDR3 comprises 12 residues. Germline V lookup: CDR1 SGHDT, CDR2 YYEEEE. The V end lost 6 bases, the J end lost 3 bases, and 10 bases lay between the germline ends. As DNA, the CDR3 is TGTGCCAGCAACCAGGGAGGCTACGAGCAGTACTTC. The encoded protein is CASNQGGYEQYF.

Ten or more counts support this clonotype. This chain uses TRBV4-2 with TRBJ2-2; 8 bases are a match to TRBD2. Germline V gives CDR1 LGHNA, CDR2 YNFKEQ. V trimming: 3 bases; J trimming: 5 bases; junction bases outside the gene matches: 5. The CDR3 is 15 residues long. Here the CDR3 reads CASSHGTSRTGELFF. The CDR3 nucleotides read TGTGCCAGCAGCCACGGGACTAGTAGGACCGGGGAGCTGTTTTTT.

J is TRBJ2-1 and V is TRBV2, with 7 bases aligning to TRBD1. CDR1 is SNHLY and CDR2 is FYNNEI in the germline V gene. Losses at the gene ends were 5 bases for V and 0 bases for J; bases not matched to a gene: 13. The CDR3 spans 18 residues. The CDR3 spells CASSNRGRGLLSYNEQFF. The CDR3 DNA is TGTGCCAGCAGTAACAGGGGACGTGGGCTTCTCTCCTACAATGAGCAGTTCTTC. Variable domain in full (rest from reference TRBV2 and TRBJ2-1): EPEVTQTPSHQVTQMGQEVILRCVPISNHLYFYWYRQILGQKVEFLVSFYNNEISEKSEIFDDQFSVERPDGSNFTLKIRSTKLEDSAMYFCASSNRGRGLLSYNEQFFGPGTRLTVL.

This clonotype was recorded many times. The chain links TRBV7-8 to TRBJ1-3, with 8 bases that match TRBD1. Germline loops: CDR1 SGHVS, CDR2 FQNEAQ. The J segment lost 7 bases and the V segment lost 5 bases, leaving 10 bases of the junction unmatched. This CDR3 has 15 amino acids. The DNA of the CDR3 is TGTGCCAGCAGCACTCGGGACAGGCGTTCGAACACCATATATTTT. Translating it yields CASSTRDRRSNTIYF.

This clonotype appeared many times. The rearrangement joins TRBV15 to TRBJ1-2; D is perhaps TRBD1 (5 bases). Trimming stripped 4 bases from V and 1 base from J, with 10 bases between. The CDR3 loop spans 14 amino acids. Germline values: CDR1 LNHNV, CDR2 YYDKDF (reference sequence). The chain's CDR3 is CATSTSGYNYGYTF. DNA for the CDR3: TGTGCCACCAGCACATCAGGGTATAACTATGGCTACACCTTC.

The chain combines TRBV2 with TRBJ2-1; no clear D. Trimming took 6 bases from V and 5 from J, leaving 8 bases between them. Germline V gene data show CDR1 as SNHLY and CDR2 as FYNNEI. The CDR3 contains 12 residues. DNA for the CDR3: TGTGCCAGCAGCAAACAAGACAATGAGCAGTTCTTC. This translates into CASSKQDNEQFF.

This rearrangement joins TRBV20-1 to TRBJ2-2; 8 nucleotides match TRBD1. The CDR3 length is 18 residues. Trimming cost V 3 bases and J 3 bases; bases outside gene matches: 15. The germline V gene encodes CDR1 DFQATT and CDR2 SNEGSKA (reference sequence). The DNA for the CDR3 is TGCAGTGCTAGGAACCCTCTTGTTCGCAGGGGGCACACCGGGGAGCTGTTTTTT. This gives the protein CSARNPLVRRGHTGELFF.

This clonotype was recorded a few times. The chain combines TRBV19 with TRBJ1-1; D is perhaps TRBD1 (5 bases). CDR3 length equals 15 residues. The V gene lost 7 bases and the J gene lost 0 bases, with 15 bases spanning the gap. Germline V gene lookup returns CDR1 LNHDA and CDR2 SQIVND (reference sequence). The CDR3 nucleotides are TGTGCCAGTACCCCTACCATGGGGCTGAACACTGAAGCTTTCTTT. Protein product: CASTPTMGLNTEAFF.

In its sample, this clonotype was seen a few times. This chain links TRBV10-3 with TRBJ2-1; D gene unclear. This CDR3 comprises 14 residues. V lost 3 bases and J 6 bases, leaving 12 bases between the germline ends. Germline V gene data show CDR1 as ENHRY and CDR2 as SYGVKD. The CDR3, as DNA: TGTGCCATCAGTGACCGGAACCAGGTCAATGAGCAGTTCTTC. This sequence encodes CAISDRNQVNEQFF.

This clonotype was seen a few times. The V call is TRBV3-1, the J call TRBJ2-1; 7 bases agree with TRBD2. Unmatched junction bases numbered 12, after V lost 3 bases and J lost 7 bases. The V gene's germline CDR1 is LGHDT and CDR2 YNNKEL (reference sequence). CDR3 length: 16 amino acids. CDR3: CASSQGGLRDANEQFF. CDR3 in DNA: TGTGCCAGCAGCCAGGGGGGACTACGAGATGCGAATGAGCAGTTCTTC.